The 26 T cell receptor beta chains reported below all come from one sample, sequenced in a study of CD8 T cells in ankylosing spondylitis. Their specific antigens are unknown. Using its own MiXCR run on the 5' RACE reads, TCRdb lists one record per CDR3 protein. The sample carries a few hundred thousand distinct CDR3 sequences, approximately 8% recorded once. Study results and limitations: A motif in TCR beta, a set of several highly homologous variants, appeared characteristic of ankylosing spondylitis blood.

Sequencing was done on a sample of blood, either unsorted or a sorted T cell fraction (not recorded which). Receptors originate from a male donor with ankylosing spondylitis.

This clonotype has ten or more counts. J is TRBJ1-1 and V is TRBV5-1; D remains unclear. The V end was cut by 0 bases, the J end by 5 bases, with 8 bases between. CDR1 and CDR2 from the germline V gene are SGHRS and YFSETQ. The length of the CDR3 is 13 residues. The CDR3 region has the DNA TGCGCCAGCAGCTTGGAGTTGGGGACTGAAGCTTTCTTT. It translates to CASSLELGTEAFF.

At least ten counts were recorded for this clonotype. The rearrangement links TRBV5-1 to TRBJ1-5; D gene ambiguous. The germline V gene has CDR1 SGHRS and CDR2 YFSETQ. The CDR3 contains 14 residues. Trimming shortened V by 0 bases and J by 6 bases, and 10 bases separated the two germline ends. Here the CDR3 reads CASSLEGLGQPQHF. CDR3 DNA: TGCGCCAGCAGCTTGGAAGGGTTGGGTCAGCCCCAGCATTTT.

The genes are TRBV7-2 and TRBJ2-7; D is ambiguous. V lost 3 bases to trimming and J lost 5 bases, with 17 bases between them. The CDR3 totals 15 residues. The germline V gene encodes CDR1 SGHTA and CDR2 FQGNSA. In nucleotides, the CDR3 is TGTGCCAGCAGCTTCGATAGGCGGTCGTTGGACGAGCAGTACTTC. This encodes CASSFDRRSLDEQYF. The full variable domain, in which reference TRBV7-2 and TRBJ2-7 provide the parts outside the CDR3, is GAGVSQSPSNKVTEKGKDVELRCDPISGHTALYWYRQSLGQGLEFLIYFQGNSAPDKSGLPSDRFSAERTGGSVSTLTIQRTQQEDSAVYLCASSFDRRSLDEQYFGPGTRLTVT.

This clonotype was counted a few times. This chain joins TRBV7-9 and TRBJ2-1; the D gene is possibly TRBD1 (5 bases). This CDR3 region has 13 residues. In germline, CDR1 is SEHNR, CDR2 FQNEAQ (reference sequence). With 5 bases removed from V and 9 bases from J, the gap between germline ends came to 14 bases. The CDR3 loop is CASSPPRVIEQFF. In DNA, the CDR3 is TGTGCCAGCAGCCCCCCCAGGGTTATTGAGCAGTTCTTC. Based on the CDR3 plus reference TRBV7-9 and TRBJ2-1, the full variable domain is DTGVSQNPRHKITKRGQNVTFRCDPISEHNRLYWYRQTLGQGPEFLTYFQNEAQLEKSRLLSDRFSAERPKGSFSTLEIQRTEQGDSAMYLCASSPPRVIEQFFGPGTRLTVL.

A few counts support this clonotype. The chain has TRBV7-9 and TRBJ2-7; D not certain. Germline values: CDR1 SEHNR, CDR2 FQNEAQ (reference sequence). The CDR3 loop spans 15 amino acids. V was trimmed by 1 base and J by 1 base, leaving 11 bases between them. CDR3 sequence: CASSLVLGSSYEQYF. In DNA form, the CDR3 reads TGTGCCAGCAGCTTAGTGCTGGGGTCGTCCTACGAGCAGTACTTC.

The chain uses TRBV5-1 and TRBJ2-5; D ambiguous. CDR3 length equals 14 residues. V was trimmed by 7 bases and J by 2 bases, leaving 15 bases between them. The germline gives CDR1 SGHRS, CDR2 YFSETQ. The CDR3: CASGMDRVQETQYF. The CDR3 DNA reads as TGCGCCAGCGGGATGGACCGAGTGCAAGAGACCCAGTACTTC.

This clonotype showed up just once. V usage is TRBV12-3 or TRBV12-4 and J usage is TRBJ2-3, with 9 bases fitting TRBD1. With 3 bases clipped from V and 8 bases from J, the junction kept 12 bases outside the gene matches. The CDR3 covers 16 residues. CDR3 DNA: TGTGCCAGCAGTTTCCTCCGGGACAGGGTGTCGGGTACGCAGTATTTT. Protein sequence: CASSFLRDRVSGTQYF.

The chain uses TRBV7-9 and TRBJ2-5; D assignment may be TRBD1 or TRBD2 (5 bases each). The V end lost 5 bases, the J end lost 4 bases, and 20 bases lay between the germline ends. Germline V gene data show CDR1 as SEHNR and CDR2 as FQNEAQ (reference sequence). This CDR3 has 16 amino acids. The CDR3 reads CASSANRDAASETQYF. CDR3 DNA: TGTGCCAGCAGCGCAAATCGGGACGCCGCGTCAGAGACCCAGTACTTC. Drawing the rest from reference TRBV7-9 and TRBJ2-5, the complete variable domain is DTGVSQNPRHKITKRGQNVTFRCDPISEHNRLYWYRQTLGQGPEFLTYFQNEAQLEKSRLLSDRFSAERPKGSFSTLEIQRTEQGDSAMYLCASSANRDAASETQYFGPGTRLLVL.

The J gene is TRBJ2-7, the V gene TRBV7-3; 12 bases map to TRBD2. Germline V gene sequence: CDR1 SGHTA, CDR2 FQGTGA. V dropped 5 bases and J dropped 3; count of bases not matched to a gene: 8. The CDR3 contains 16 residues. CDR3 nucleotides: TGTGCCAGCAGCCCCGAGCGACTAGCGGGAGACTACGAGCAGTACTTC. Translated: CASSPERLAGDYEQYF. Drawing the rest from reference TRBV7-3 and TRBJ2-7, the complete variable domain is GAGVSQTPSNKVTEKGKYVELRCDPISGHTALYWYRQSLGQGPEFLIYFQGTGAADDSGLPNDRFFAVRPEGSVSTLKIQRTERGDSAVYLCASSPERLAGDYEQYFGPGTRLTVT.

Only one count was recorded for this clonotype. The chain has TRBV20-1 and TRBJ2-5, with TRBD1 identical over 9 bases. The germline V gene encodes CDR1 DFQATT and CDR2 SNEGSKA (reference sequence). V was clipped by 0 bases and J by 5 bases; unmatched bases: 10. CDR3 length equals 16 residues. The CDR3 region is CSARDEGQGAIETQYF. Written as DNA, the CDR3 is TGCAGTGCTAGAGATGAGGGACAGGGTGCGATCGAGACCCAGTACTTC.

The rearrangement links TRBV10-3 to TRBJ2-2; D not resolved. The CDR3 contains 13 residues. In germline, CDR1 is ENHRY, CDR2 SYGVKD. V gave up 2 bases and J gave up 0 bases, with 1 base separating them. The CDR3 nucleotides read TGTGCCATCAGTGAGACGAACACCGGGGAGCTGTTTTTT. It translates to CAISETNTGELFF.

This clonotype was recorded at least ten times. The CDR3 protein is CASSTTGSGNTIYF. CDR3 bases: TGCGCCAGCAGCACGACAGGGTCTGGAAACACCATATATTTT. The chain joins TRBV5-1 to TRBJ1-3; TRBD1 aligns across 7 bases. With 4 bases clipped from V and 1 base from J, the junction kept 2 bases outside the gene matches. The V gene's germline CDR1 is SGHRS and CDR2 YFSETQ. The CDR3 is 14 residues long. Full variable domain (outside the CDR3, taken from reference TRBV5-1 and TRBJ1-3): KAGVTQTPRYLIKTRGQQVTLSCSPISGHRSVSWYQQTPGQGLQFLFEYFSETQRNKGNFPGRFSGRQFSNSRSEMNVSTLELGDSALYLCASSTTGSGNTIYFGEGSWLTVV.

This clonotype was observed a few times. This sequence joins TRBV5-1 and TRBJ2-2; D gene ambiguous. Trimming left V 3 bases short and J 7 bases short, with 19 bases between. There are 16 residues in the CDR3. Germline CDR1 reads SGHRS; CDR2 reads YFSETQ. The CDR3 coding sequence is TGCGCCAGCAGCTCCCCGGTAGGGCCGATCGACGGGGAGCTGTTTTTT. This codes for CASSSPVGPIDGELFF.

This clonotype appeared many times. The chain recombines TRBV29-1 with TRBJ1-2, with D hard to call. The CDR3 is 13 residues long. The V end was cut by 6 bases, the J end by 4 bases, with 15 bases between. Germline CDR1 reads SQVTM; CDR2 reads ANQGSEA. The CDR3 loop reads CSVGGRGTYGYTF. CDR3 coding DNA: TGCAGCGTCGGCGGACGGGGAACCTATGGCTACACCTTC.

The chain couples TRBV12-3 or TRBV12-4 to TRBJ2-1; TRBD2 agrees at 9 bases. The CDR3 extends over 18 amino acids. V lost 5 bases to trimming and J lost 0 bases; unmatched junction nucleotides: 11. As DNA, the CDR3 is TGTGCCAGCAGTACCCCCCGACTAGCGGAGAGCTCCTACAATGAGCAGTTCTTC. Protein product: CASSTPRLAESSYNEQFF.

The chain links TRBV7-9 to TRBJ2-7; the D gene is possibly TRBD2 (5 bases). CDR1 and CDR2 from the germline V gene are SEHNR and FQNEAQ (reference sequence). The V end lost 3 bases, the J end lost 6 bases, and 9 bases lay between the germline ends. The CDR3 loop spans 12 amino acids. CDR3 residues: CASSFGESEQYF. Here the CDR3 DNA reads TGTGCCAGCAGCTTCGGGGAGTCCGAGCAGTACTTC.

This clonotype was observed a few times. As DNA, the CDR3 is TGTGCCAGCAGCCAATCCGGGACTAGAAATGAGCAGTTCTTC. It codes for CASSQSGTRNEQFF. The V call is TRBV3-1, the J call TRBJ2-1, with TRBD2 matching over 8 bases. The CDR3 spans 14 residues. The trim removed 2 bases at V and 7 bases at J, leaving 4 bases unmatched. Looked up from germline, CDR1 is LGHDT and CDR2 is YNNKEL (reference sequence).

The chain couples TRBV5-1 to TRBJ2-5; 8 bases are shared with TRBD1. The CDR3 spans 15 residues. CDR1 is SGHRS and CDR2 is YFSETQ in the germline V gene. Germline trimming cut 5 bases from V and 5 bases from J; bases unmatched to any gene: 11. The CDR3 region is CASRPRQGTYETQYF. The DNA for the CDR3 is TGCGCCAGCAGACCTCGACAGGGGACTTATGAGACCCAGTACTTC.

By its share, this clonotype is large. The chain links TRBV29-1 to TRBJ2-4, with D unresolved. The CDR3 loop spans 12 amino acids. Trimming cost V 5 bases and J 2 bases, with 7 bases left between them. Looked up from germline, CDR1 is SQVTM and CDR2 is ANQGSEA. The CDR3 here is CSVRDPKNIQYF. The CDR3 DNA reads TGCAGCGTTAGGGATCCCAAAAACATTCAGTACTTC.

This clonotype was detected many times. V usage is TRBV7-9 and J usage is TRBJ2-7; 10 nucleotides agree with TRBD2. The junction had 7 bases not matched to a gene; V was cut back by 3 bases and J by 5 bases. Germline-derived CDR1 and CDR2 are SEHNR and FQNEAQ (reference sequence). The CDR3 is 15 amino acids. The CDR3 spells CASSFDGTSANEQYF. CDR3 sequence (DNA): TGTGCCAGCAGCTTTGATGGGACTAGCGCGAACGAGCAGTACTTC.

The table lists this clonotype with a few counts. This chain uses TRBV7-3 with TRBJ1-5; D is unclear. Germline V CDR1 and CDR2: SGHTA, FQGTGA. The CDR3 covers 15 residues. The germline V and J ends were trimmed by 0 bases and 3 bases, with 9 bases remaining between them. In nucleotides, the CDR3 is TGTGCCAGCAGCTTAACGGGTACAGCCAATCAGCCCCAGCATTTT. Translation: CASSLTGTANQPQHF.

This clonotype was detected only a few times. The genes are TRBV20-1 and TRBJ2-7; 11 bases align to TRBD2. V lost 7 bases, J lost 5 bases, and 10 bases stayed unmatched. CDR3 length equals 14 residues. The germline CDR1 and CDR2 sequences are DFQATT and SNEGSKA (reference sequence). CDR3 in DNA: TGCAGTGGGTTGCTTGGTAGCGGGAGGGACGAGCAGTACTTC. It encodes CSGLLGSGRDEQYF.

The chain links TRBV9 to TRBJ2-7; 9 bases are a match to TRBD1. Germline lookup yields CDR1 SGDLS and CDR2 YYNGEE. The CDR3 loop spans 14 amino acids. V dropped 2 bases and J dropped 6; count of bases not matched to a gene: 6. For the CDR3, the DNA is TGTGCCAGCAGCGTTACCACAGGGGGCGGCGAGCAGTACTTC. It codes for CASSVTTGGGEQYF.

This clonotype has ten or more counts. The chain carries TRBV7-8 and TRBJ2-2, with TRBD2 identical over 8 bases. The CDR3 has 16 amino acids. The V gene end was trimmed by 6 bases and the J gene end by 7 bases; junction bases not matched to a gene: 13. Germline CDR1 SGHVS, CDR2 FQNEAQ. The CDR3: CASRGGGGRKVGELFF. The CDR3 region has the DNA TGTGCCAGCAGGGGCGGAGGCGGGAGGAAGGTCGGGGAGCTGTTTTTT.

This clonotype was picked up a small number of times. The gene calls are TRBV4-1 and TRBJ2-6, with 8 bases that match TRBD1. V lost 6 bases, J lost 0 bases, and 10 bases stayed unmatched. This CDR3 has 18 residues. Germline V CDR1 and CDR2: MGHRA, YSYEKL. For the CDR3, the DNA is TGCGCCAGCAGTACCACCGGGACAGGATTCTCTGGGGCCAACGTCCTGACTTTC. Its protein product is CASSTTGTGFSGANVLTF.

In this sample, this clonotype turned up a few times. The chain is built from TRBV7-3 and TRBJ2-7; perhaps TRBD1 as D (5 bases). Germline assignment: CDR1 SGHTA and CDR2 FQGTGA. The CDR3 is 13 residues long. V lost 7 bases to trimming and J lost 5 bases, with 15 bases between them. The CDR3 loop is CASTGPWGHEQYF. The CDR3 nucleotides read TGTGCCAGCACCGGACCCTGGGGCCACGAGCAGTACTTC. Based on the CDR3 plus reference TRBV7-3 and TRBJ2-7, the full variable domain is GAGVSQTPSNKVTEKGKYVELRCDPISGHTALYWYRQSLGQGPEFLIYFQGTGAADDSGLPNDRFFAVRPEGSVSTLKIQRTERGDSAVYLCASTGPWGHEQYFGPGTRLTVT.